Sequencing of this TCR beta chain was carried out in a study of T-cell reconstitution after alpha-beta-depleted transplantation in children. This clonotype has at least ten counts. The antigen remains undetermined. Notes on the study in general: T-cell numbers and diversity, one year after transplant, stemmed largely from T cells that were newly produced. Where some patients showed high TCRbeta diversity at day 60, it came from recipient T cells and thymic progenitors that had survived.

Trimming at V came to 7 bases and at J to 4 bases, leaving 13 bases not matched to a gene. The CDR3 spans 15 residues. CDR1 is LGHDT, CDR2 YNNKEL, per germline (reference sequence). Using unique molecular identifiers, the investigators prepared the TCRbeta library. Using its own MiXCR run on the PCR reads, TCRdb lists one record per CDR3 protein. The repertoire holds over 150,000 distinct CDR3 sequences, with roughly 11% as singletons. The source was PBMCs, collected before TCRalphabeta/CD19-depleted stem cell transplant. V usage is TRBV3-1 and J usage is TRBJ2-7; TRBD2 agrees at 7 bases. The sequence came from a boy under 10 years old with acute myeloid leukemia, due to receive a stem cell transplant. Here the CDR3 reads CASTSQASGTYEQYF. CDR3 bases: TGTGCCAGCACCAGCCAGGCTAGCGGTACGTACGAGCAGTACTTC.